This TCR beta chain was captured in a study of regulatory T cells in long-lasting Graves disease. To make TCR beta libraries, researchers used iRepertoire HTBI primers and Arm-PCR of CDR3 regions. TCRdb reprocessed the multiplex PCR reads with MiXCR, giving one entry per CDR3 protein. The sample records approximately 400,000 distinct CDR3 sequences, 15% being singletons. Time point indicated: newly diagnosed GD, antithyroid drugs for less than 3 months. PBMC RNA served as the TCR library source. CDR3 size: 15 residues. The V end lost 5 bases, the J end lost 4 bases, and 14 bases lay between the germline ends. Germline values: CDR1 MNHNS, CDR2 SASEGT. These records were also assigned to another study, of T cells in Graves' hyperthyroidism and ophthalmopathy.

This chain links TRBV6-1 with TRBJ2-2; perhaps TRBD1 as D (5 bases). The clonotype comes from a woman between 40 and 55 years old with Graves disease. Sequenced here: peripheral blood mononuclear cells (PBMCs), sampled at new diagnosis, from a patient treated with antithyroid drugs. CDR3 nucleotides: TGTGCCAGCAGTCCTTACAGGCTTAGCACCGGGGAGCTGTTTTTT. It is translated as CASSPYRLSTGELFF.